This record covers a single T cell receptor (beta chain). As a fraction of the sample, this clonotype is medium-sized (0.01 to 0.1%). Its cognate antigen has yet to be identified. No per-base quality is available; no much larger clone lies one base away. This entry is derived from a study (dated by TCRdb to 2015 to 2017). The study in broad terms: The study examined whether tumor-infiltrating Tregs in breast cancer are drawn from blood Tregs or arise in situ by conversion from other CD4+ T cell subsets. What the work shows at the level of the full study, not this receptor alone: The TCR alpha and beta sequences of tumor-infiltrating Tregs showed the greatest overlap with tumor naive CD4+ T cells, followed by blood naive CD4+ T cells. The larger-cohort validation was restricted to a single TCR beta V-J rearrangement rather than whole repertoires. The TCR gene usage of tumor memory CD4+ T cells clustered together with blood and lymph node memory CD4+ cells and with lymph node naive CD4+ cells.

Full-length TCR variable regions were amplified by 5' RACE PCR using constant-region reverse primers, and then by semi-nested PCR using Nested Universal Primer A. The ReliaPrep RNA Cell Miniprep System was used to extract total RNA, which was then reverse transcribed into 5'RACE-ready cDNA with the SMARTer RACE 5'/3' Kit. An Illumina MiSeq was used to sequence the full-length TCR alpha and beta libraries, which had been barcoded with multiplex adaptors. On the study's bioinformatics: Sequencing data were pooled across the five patients for each of nine subset-tissue groups and compared by unsupervised clustering of TCR gene usage. The Morisita-Horn index was used to calculate repertoire similarity, with shared sequences weighted according to their contribution to each repertoire. TCRdb reprocessing: public reads trimmed at Q25 with fastp, clones called with MiXCR, in-frame beta chains kept. Under each unique CDR3 protein, matching rows form one entry showing the most common genes and DNA. These V and J calls originate from TCRdb's pipeline instead of the authors' own analysis. The sample table records 7,000 to 9,000 distinct CDR3 sequences; 16% of these occur just once. The ten largest make up 3.5% of the sample.

Memory CD4+ T cells were isolated as CD4+CD45RO+CD25- cells. Tregs, naive and memory CD4+ T cells from tumor, blood and ipsilateral draining lymph nodes of a handful of breast cancer patients underwent full-length TCR alpha and beta sequencing. Ficoll density gradient centrifugation was used to isolate mononuclear cells from lymph nodes or from 45 to 50 ml of peripheral blood. FACS confirmed that the sorted cell populations were more than 90% pure. This TCR came from a female donor with breast cancer. Sequenced sample: memory CD4+ T cells sorted from blood. The cell subset or site label corresponds to: memory CD4+ T cells, CD4+CD45RO+CD25-.

The DNA sequence is TGTGCCAGCAGTCCCCGGACCTTGAGGCACACTGAAGCTTTCTTT. This translates into CASSPRTLRHTEAFF. The sequence links TRBV6-2 or TRBV6-3 to TRBJ1-1; no D gene call is confident. V and J lose 5 bases and 3 bases, and a span of 16 bases separates them. Reading from cysteine to phenylalanine, the CDR3 counts 15 amino acids. Left in the record is the CDR3 DNA by itself, 45 bases read in frame from the first base. The germline V gene specifies MNHEY as CDR1 and SVGEGT as CDR2.